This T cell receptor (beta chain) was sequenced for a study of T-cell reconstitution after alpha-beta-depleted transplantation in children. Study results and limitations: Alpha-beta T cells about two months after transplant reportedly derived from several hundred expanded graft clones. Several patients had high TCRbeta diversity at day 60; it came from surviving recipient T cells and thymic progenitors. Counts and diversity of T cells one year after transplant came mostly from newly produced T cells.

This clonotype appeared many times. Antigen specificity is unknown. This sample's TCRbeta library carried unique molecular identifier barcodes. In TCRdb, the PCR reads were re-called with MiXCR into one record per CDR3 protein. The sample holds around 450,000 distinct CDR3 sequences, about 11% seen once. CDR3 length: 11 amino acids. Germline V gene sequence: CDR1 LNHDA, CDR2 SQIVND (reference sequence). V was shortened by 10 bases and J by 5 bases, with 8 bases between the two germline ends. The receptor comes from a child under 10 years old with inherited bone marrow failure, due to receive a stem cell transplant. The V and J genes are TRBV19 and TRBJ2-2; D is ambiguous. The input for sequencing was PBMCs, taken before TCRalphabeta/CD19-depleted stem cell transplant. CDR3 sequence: CATQTTGELFF. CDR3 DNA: TGTGCCACTCAAACTACCGGGGAGCTGTTTTTT.